This T cell receptor (beta chain) derives from a study of CD8+CD57+ T cells in acquired aplastic anemia. About the research overall: Sorted CD4+ plus CD8+ cells gave DNA averaging about 3.2 ug.

According to the study, genomic DNA was the template for TCR beta VDJ and CDR3 profiling. TCRdb analysed the reads with MiXCR anew, one entry per CDR3 protein. Seen here are about 180,000 distinct CDR3 sequences, about half observed once, and the top ten hold approximately 12%. This clonotype was counted ten times or more. The antigen is unknown. Only patients with CD8+CD57+ cell expansion on flow cytometry were chosen for sequencing. Each of the patients presented with severe acquired aplastic anemia. General observations from the study: Significant differences in CD8+ Simpson's diversity were not observed between patients and controls. Comparison of patients with controls identified approximately 28 shared CD8+ CDR3 sequences.

This receptor was obtained from a human donor with aplastic anemia. The specimen sequenced was sorted CD4+, CD8+, or CD8+CD57+ T cells (not recorded which) from PBMCs.

CDR3 sequence reads: CASIRTGGARDYGYTF. The CDR3 region has the DNA TGTGCCAGCATCCGGACAGGGGGCGCAAGGGACTATGGCTACACCTTC. V gene TRBV6-1 combines with J gene TRBJ1-2; 11 bases fit TRBD1. The junction had 10 bases not matched to a gene; V was cut back by 7 bases and J by 3 bases. This CDR3 is built from 16 residues. Germline assignment: CDR1 MNHNS and CDR2 SASEGT.